This T cell receptor beta chain was sequenced in a study of T cell responses to AZD1222 COVID-19 vaccine (dated by TCRdb to about 2021). General notes on the study: TCR sequencing covered fewer than 250 trial participants: 207 given two doses of AZD1222 and 26 given two doses of MenACWY control vaccine. Trial participants were enrolled by age into subgroups of 18-55, 56-69 and 70-plus years, and around 150, 28 and 57 TCR-sequenced participants, respectively, were included in these subgroups.

The sample's time point label is to be understood as: baseline before first vaccination. This sample's treatment or condition label indicates: meningococcal conjugate vaccine given as trial control. The vaccinee samples were drawn from two UK trials, COV001 and COV002, one of which was a single-blind randomized controlled phase 2/3 trial testing AZD1222 (ChAdOx1 nCoV-19) in healthy adults. Trial participant PBMC samples were collected at day 0 and day 28 after the second dose for TCRbeta chain sequencing. The CDR3, from cysteine to phenylalanine, totals 10 residues. Only the CDR3 DNA is retained, 30 bases long and in frame from the first base. CDR1 GTSNPN and CDR2 SVGIG are derived from the germline V gene (reference sequence). Trimming costs V 5 bases and J 7 bases, and their ends lie 9 bases apart. The CDR3 regions of human TCRbeta chains were analyzed by immunosequencing. The paper's data handling went like this. Repertoire TCRs were checked for matches against a reference library of SARS-CoV-2-specific TCRs that had been generated using the MIRA antigen-specificity platform. Breadth was defined as the fraction of unique TCRs that were SARS-CoV-2-associated. Depth was defined as the fraction of total T cells that were SARS-CoV-2-associated. Using the MIRA data, each spike-specific TCR was mapped to the spike region that the TCR reacts to and placed in a CD4 or CD8 class. Log10-transformed breadth and depth values were compared by one-way ANOVA with Sidak's multiple comparisons tests. This is the immuneACCESS table as TCRdb keeps it, with only in-frame sequences that have V and J called. A part of the clones is gone; compared with another copy, unresolved V genes explain less than half, and the rest is unexplained. The DNA was the basis for D and trimming; V, J and clone size are from that table. Present in this sample are about 140,000 clones, 85% to 95% of which were seen just once. Approximately 0.9% of the sample is held by the ten biggest clonotypes.

General study outcomes and caveats: Because no day 14 peak-response samples were available, repertoires were characterized only after the peak T cell response. Vaccine-associated CD4 TCRs spanned the whole spike protein, with dominant responses in regions 160-218 and 743-854. Reportedly, almost half of the unique spike-specific TCRs recognized epitopes lying outside the regions that are mutated in the B.1.351 and B.1.1.7 variants. The 56-69-year group was small, and its depth increase did not reach significance, likely because of low power. Only a handful of AZD1222 recipients were SARS-CoV-2 seropositive at baseline, limiting conclusions about previously exposed vaccinees. After two AZD1222 doses, both the breadth and the depth of spike-specific TCRs were significantly higher than at day 0 and than in MenACWY recipients. Participants were mostly white British and included more females than males, and it was suggested by the authors that clonal diversity may have been underestimated.

Note on this clone: Its antigen target is currently unknown. Within one base of it there is no much larger clone, and no base qualities were kept.

The chain is encoded by TRBV30 joined to TRBJ2-7, and the D gene may be TRBD2, 5 bases matching. This receptor was obtained from an adult in good health. The input for sequencing was peripheral blood, taken on day 0 of MenACWY control vaccination. The CDR3 reads CAWGAAEQYF. Here is the DNA: TGTGCCTGGGGAGCGGCTGAGCAGTACTTC.